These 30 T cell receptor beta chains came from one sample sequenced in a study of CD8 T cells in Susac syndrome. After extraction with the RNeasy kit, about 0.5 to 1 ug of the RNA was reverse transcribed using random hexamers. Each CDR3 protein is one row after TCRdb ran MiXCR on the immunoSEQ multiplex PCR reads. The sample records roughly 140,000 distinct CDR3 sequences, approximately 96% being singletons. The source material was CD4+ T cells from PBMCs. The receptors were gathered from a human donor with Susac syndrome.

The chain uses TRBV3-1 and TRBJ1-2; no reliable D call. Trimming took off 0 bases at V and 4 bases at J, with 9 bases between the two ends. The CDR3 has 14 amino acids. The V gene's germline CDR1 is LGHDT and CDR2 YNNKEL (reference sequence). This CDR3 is CASSQDTGLYGYTF. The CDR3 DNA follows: TGTGCCAGCAGCCAAGATACTGGGCTCTATGGCTACACCTTC.

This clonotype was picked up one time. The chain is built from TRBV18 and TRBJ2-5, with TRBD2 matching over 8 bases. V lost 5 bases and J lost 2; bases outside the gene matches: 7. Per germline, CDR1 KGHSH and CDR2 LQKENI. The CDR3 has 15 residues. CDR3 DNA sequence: TGTGCCAGCTCATCGGCGGGGGGCCGTCAAGAGACCCAGTACTTC. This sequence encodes CASSSAGGRQETQYF.

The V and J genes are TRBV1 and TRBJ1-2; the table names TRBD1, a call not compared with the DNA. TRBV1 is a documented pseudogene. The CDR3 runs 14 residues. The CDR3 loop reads CTSSQEGLGDGYTF. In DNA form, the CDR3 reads TGCACCAGCAGCCAAGAGGGGCTGGGGGATGGCTACACCTTC.

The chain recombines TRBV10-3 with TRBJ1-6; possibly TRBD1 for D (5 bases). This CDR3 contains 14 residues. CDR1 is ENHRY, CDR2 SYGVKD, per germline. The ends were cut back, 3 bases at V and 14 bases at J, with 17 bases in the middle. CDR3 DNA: TGTGCCATCAGTGAACGGGACTTTTCTGCGGCCCTCCACTTT. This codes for CAISERDFSAALHF.

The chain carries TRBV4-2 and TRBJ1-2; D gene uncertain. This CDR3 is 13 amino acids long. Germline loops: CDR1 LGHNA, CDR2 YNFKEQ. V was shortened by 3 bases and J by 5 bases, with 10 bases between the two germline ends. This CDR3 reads CASSHSDGYGYTF. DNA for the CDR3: TGTGCCAGCAGCCACTCGGACGGATATGGCTACACCTTC.

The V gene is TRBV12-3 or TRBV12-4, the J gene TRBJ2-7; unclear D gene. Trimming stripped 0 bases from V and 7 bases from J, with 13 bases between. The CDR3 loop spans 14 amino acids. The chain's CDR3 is CASSLASIPLEQYF. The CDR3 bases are TGTGCCAGCAGTTTAGCGAGCATCCCTCTAGAGCAGTACTTC.

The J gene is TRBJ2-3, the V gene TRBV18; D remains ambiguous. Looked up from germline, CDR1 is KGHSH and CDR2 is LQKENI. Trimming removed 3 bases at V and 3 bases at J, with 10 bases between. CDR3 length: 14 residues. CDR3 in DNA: TGTGCCAGCTCACCCCCAACTTGGACAGATACGCAGTATTTT. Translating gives CASSPPTWTDTQYF.

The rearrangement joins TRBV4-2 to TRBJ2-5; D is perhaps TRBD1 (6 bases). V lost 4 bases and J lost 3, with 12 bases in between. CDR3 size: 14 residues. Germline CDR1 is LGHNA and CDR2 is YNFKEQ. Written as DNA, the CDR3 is TGTGCCAGCAGCCGAGGACAGTCAGAAGAGACCCAGTACTTC. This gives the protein CASSRGQSEETQYF.

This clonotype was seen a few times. CDR3 loop: CASSLGGNTGELFF. In DNA form, the CDR3 reads TGTGCCAGCAGCTTAGGCGGGAACACCGGGGAGCTGTTTTTT. The chain carries TRBV7-2 and TRBJ2-2, with D unresolved. V was cut by 1 base and J by 1 base, with 4 bases left in between. There are 14 residues in the CDR3. Germline values: CDR1 SGHTA, CDR2 FQGNSA.

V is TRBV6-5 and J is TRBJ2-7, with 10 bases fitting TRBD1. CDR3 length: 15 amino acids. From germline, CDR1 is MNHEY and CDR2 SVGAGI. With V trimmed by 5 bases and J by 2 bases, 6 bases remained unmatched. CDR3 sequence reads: CASSRGQGETYEQYF. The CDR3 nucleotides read TGTGCCAGCAGTCGCGGACAGGGGGAGACCTACGAGCAGTACTTC.

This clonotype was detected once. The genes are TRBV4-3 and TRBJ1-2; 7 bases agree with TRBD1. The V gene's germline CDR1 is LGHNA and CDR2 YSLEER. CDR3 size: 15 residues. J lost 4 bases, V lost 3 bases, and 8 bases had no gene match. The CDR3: CASSHPGQPTYGYTF. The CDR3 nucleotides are TGCGCCAGCAGCCACCCGGGACAGCCTACCTATGGCTACACCTTC.

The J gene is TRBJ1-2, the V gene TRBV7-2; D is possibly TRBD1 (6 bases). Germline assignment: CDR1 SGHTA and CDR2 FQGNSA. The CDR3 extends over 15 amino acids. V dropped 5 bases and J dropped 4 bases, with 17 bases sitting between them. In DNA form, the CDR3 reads TGTGCCAGCAGCCAACCTAACAGGGCTCCCTATGGCTACACCTTC. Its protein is CASSQPNRAPYGYTF.

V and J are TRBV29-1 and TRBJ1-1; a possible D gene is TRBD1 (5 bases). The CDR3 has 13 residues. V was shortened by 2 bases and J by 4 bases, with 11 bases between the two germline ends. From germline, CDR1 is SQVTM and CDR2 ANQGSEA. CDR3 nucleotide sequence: TGCAGCGTTGAACAGGGTGTGTTCACTGAAGCTTTCTTT. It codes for CSVEQGVFTEAFF.

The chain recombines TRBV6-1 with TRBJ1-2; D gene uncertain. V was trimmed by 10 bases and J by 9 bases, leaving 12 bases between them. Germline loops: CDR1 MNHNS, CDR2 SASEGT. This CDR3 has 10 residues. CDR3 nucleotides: TGTGCCACCCTTTCGGGTCGCTACACCTTC. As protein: CATLSGRYTF.

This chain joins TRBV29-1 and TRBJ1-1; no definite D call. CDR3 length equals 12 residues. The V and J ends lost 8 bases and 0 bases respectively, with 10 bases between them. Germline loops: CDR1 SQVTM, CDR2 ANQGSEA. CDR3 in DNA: TGCAGCTACATCGGGATGAACACTGAAGCTTTCTTT. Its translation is CSYIGMNTEAFF.

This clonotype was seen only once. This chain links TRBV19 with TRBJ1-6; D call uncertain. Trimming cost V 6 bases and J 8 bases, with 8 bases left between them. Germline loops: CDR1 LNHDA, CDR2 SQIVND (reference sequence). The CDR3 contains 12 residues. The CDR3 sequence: CASRLLDSPLHF. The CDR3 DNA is TGTGCCAGTAGGTTATTGGATTCACCCCTCCACTTT.

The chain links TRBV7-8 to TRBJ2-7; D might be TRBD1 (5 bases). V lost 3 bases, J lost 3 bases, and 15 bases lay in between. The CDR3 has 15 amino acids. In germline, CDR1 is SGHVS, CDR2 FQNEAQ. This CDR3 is CASSFDSGAVYEQYF. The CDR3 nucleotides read TGTGCCAGCAGCTTTGATTCTGGGGCGGTCTACGAGCAGTACTTC.

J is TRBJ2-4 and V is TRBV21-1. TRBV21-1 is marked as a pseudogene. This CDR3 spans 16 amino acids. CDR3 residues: CASSKEAGLAKNIQYF. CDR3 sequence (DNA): TGTGCCAGCAGCAAAGAGGCAGGACTAGCCAAAAACATTCAGTACTTC.

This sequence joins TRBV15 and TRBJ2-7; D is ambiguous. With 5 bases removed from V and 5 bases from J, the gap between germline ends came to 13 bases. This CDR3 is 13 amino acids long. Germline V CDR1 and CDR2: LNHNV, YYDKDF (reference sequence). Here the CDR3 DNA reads TGTGCCACCAGCCCCCGAATTGACGACGAGCAGTACTTC. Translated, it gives CATSPRIDDEQYF.

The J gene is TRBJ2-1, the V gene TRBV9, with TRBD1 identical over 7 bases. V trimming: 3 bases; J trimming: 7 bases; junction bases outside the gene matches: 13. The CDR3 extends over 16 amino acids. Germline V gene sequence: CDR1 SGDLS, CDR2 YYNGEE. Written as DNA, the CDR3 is TGTGCCAGCAGCGAGGGGGCCTCCCCGGGTACTAATGAGCAGTTCTTC. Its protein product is CASSEGASPGTNEQFF.

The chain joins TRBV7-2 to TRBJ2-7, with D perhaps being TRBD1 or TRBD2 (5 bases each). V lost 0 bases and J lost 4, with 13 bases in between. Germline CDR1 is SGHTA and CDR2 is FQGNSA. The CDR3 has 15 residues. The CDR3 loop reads CASSLAGTARYEQYF. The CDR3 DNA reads TGTGCCAGCAGCTTAGCCGGGACCGCTCGGTACGAGCAGTACTTC.

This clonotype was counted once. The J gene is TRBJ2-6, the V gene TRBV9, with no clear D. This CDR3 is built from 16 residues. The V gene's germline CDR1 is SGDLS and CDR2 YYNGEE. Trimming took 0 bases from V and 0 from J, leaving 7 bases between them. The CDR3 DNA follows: TGTGCCAGCAGCGTAGGAGGCAGCTCTGGGGCCAACGTCCTGACTTTC. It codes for CASSVGGSSGANVLTF.

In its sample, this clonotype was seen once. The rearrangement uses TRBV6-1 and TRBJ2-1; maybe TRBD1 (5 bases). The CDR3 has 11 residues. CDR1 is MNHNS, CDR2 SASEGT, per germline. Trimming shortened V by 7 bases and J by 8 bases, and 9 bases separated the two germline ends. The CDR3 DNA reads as TGTGCCAGCACCAAGACAGATGAGCAGTTCTTC. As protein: CASTKTDEQFF.

This CDR3 reads CASSVQGHEQFF. CDR3 bases: TGTGCCAGCAGCGTACAGGGGCATGAGCAGTTCTTC. The chain carries TRBV5-6 and TRBJ2-1; 7 bases map to TRBD1. Germline V gives CDR1 SGHDT, CDR2 YYEEEE. V was pared by 4 bases and J by 8 bases, with 3 bases of the junction left unmatched. CDR3 length: 12 residues.

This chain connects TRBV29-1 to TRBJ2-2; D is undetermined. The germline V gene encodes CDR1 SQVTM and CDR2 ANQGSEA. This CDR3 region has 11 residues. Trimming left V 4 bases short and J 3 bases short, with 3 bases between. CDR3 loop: CSVGDTGELFF. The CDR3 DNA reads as TGCAGCGTTGGAGACACCGGGGAGCTGTTTTTT.

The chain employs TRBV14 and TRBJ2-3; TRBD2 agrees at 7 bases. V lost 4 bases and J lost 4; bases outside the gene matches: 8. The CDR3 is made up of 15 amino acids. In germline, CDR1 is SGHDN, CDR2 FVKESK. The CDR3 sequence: CASSPTTSIADTQYF. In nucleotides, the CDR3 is TGTGCCAGCAGCCCGACGACTAGCATAGCAGATACGCAGTATTTT.

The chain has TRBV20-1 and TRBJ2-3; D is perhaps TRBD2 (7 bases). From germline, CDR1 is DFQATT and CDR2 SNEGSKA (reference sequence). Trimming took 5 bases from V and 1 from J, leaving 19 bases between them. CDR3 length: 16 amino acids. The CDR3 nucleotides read TGCAGTGCTGCCGCGGGGGCCCTCGGTGGCACAGATACGCAGTATTTT. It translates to CSAAAGALGGTDTQYF.

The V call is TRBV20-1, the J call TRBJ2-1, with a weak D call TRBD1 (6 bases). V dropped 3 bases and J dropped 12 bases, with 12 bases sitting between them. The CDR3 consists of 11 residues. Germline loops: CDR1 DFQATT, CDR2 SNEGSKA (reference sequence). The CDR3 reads CSASVSDRQFF. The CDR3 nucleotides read TGCAGTGCTAGCGTCTCGGACAGGCAGTTCTTC.

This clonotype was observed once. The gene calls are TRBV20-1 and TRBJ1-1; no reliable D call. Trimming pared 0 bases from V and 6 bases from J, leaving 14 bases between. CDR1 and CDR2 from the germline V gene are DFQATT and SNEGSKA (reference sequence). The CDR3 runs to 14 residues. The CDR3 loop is CSARDGPVRAEAFF. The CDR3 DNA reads TGCAGTGCTAGAGATGGCCCGGTTAGGGCTGAAGCTTTCTTT.

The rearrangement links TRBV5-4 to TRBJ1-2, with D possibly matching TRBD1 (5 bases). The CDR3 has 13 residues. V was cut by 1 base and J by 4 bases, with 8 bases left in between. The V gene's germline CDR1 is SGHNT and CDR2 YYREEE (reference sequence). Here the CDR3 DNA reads TGTGCCAGCAGCTTGACCCAGGGCTATGGCTACACCTTC. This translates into CASSLTQGYGYTF.